This T cell receptor (beta chain) was recorded in a study of T cells after yellow fever vaccination. Across the whole study: SMART-Seq v4 Ultra Low Input prepared libraries from low-cell fractions.

Study outcomes and limitations: Abundant clonotypes (contaminants from the bulk population) could be present in FACS-sorted repertoires.

This clonotype was picked up many times. What it binds is not known. In making TCR cDNA, 5'RACE template switching added a universal primer site and UMIs to it. MiXCR, applied by TCRdb to the 5' RACE reads, yields one record per CDR3 protein. Here the sample spans 600,000 to 750,000 distinct CDR3 sequences, approximately 13% being singletons. The CDR3 covers 14 residues. V was clipped by 3 bases and J by 6 bases; unmatched bases: 9. Germline V gene lookup returns CDR1 DFQATT and CDR2 SNEGSKA (reference sequence). Sequenced here: PBMCs, sampled on the day of the yellow fever booster vaccination. The gene calls are TRBV20-1 and TRBJ2-7, with 9 bases matching TRBD2. The receptor comes from a young man who received the YFV17D yellow fever vaccine. CDR3 bases: TGCAGTGCTAGTCGGGCTAGCGGGACTTCCGAGCAGTACTTC. This encodes CSASRASGTSEQYF.